One sample yielded the 21 T cell receptor beta chains listed below, sequenced in a study of T-cell reconstitution after alpha-beta-depleted transplantation in children. The TCRbeta library incorporated unique molecular identifiers. TCRdb re-analysed the PCR reads in MiXCR, keeping a single row per CDR3 protein. This table has approximately 93,000 distinct CDR3 sequences, roughly 7.7% appearing once. The sequencing used PBMCs from the stem cell graft donor, collected from the stem cell graft. These receptors originate from a human donor who donated a stem cell graft to a child with congenital amegakaryocytic thrombocytopenia.

At least ten counts were recorded for this clonotype. V gene TRBV19 combines with J gene TRBJ1-6, with D unclear. V was cut by 6 bases and J by 8 bases, with 23 bases left in between. Germline assignment: CDR1 LNHDA and CDR2 SQIVND (reference sequence). The CDR3 is 17 amino acids. In DNA, the CDR3 is TGTGCCAGTAGGATACATGGCGACGGTCCTTCGGATTCACCCCTCCACTTT. As protein: CASRIHGDGPSDSPLHF.

Note on this clonotype: With a much larger clone just one base away, this may be a read error. The rearrangement uses TRBV6-2 or TRBV6-3 and TRBJ2-6, with a weak D call TRBD1 (5 bases). The CDR3 runs to 19 residues. Germline-derived CDR1 and CDR2 are MNHEY and SVGEGT. CDR3 DNA: TGTGCCACCAAGTTGAACAGACGATTATACGCCTCTGGGGCCAACGGCCTGACTTTC. Amino acid sequence: CATKLNRRLYASGANGLTF.

This clonotype was counted many times. The V gene is TRBV27, the J gene TRBJ2-2; the D is unclear. Germline V gene data show CDR1 as MNHEY and CDR2 as SMNVEV (reference sequence). CDR3 length: 14 amino acids. With 3 bases removed from V and 5 bases from J, the gap between germline ends came to 10 bases. CDR3 amino acids: CASSFLGVTGELFF. The CDR3 DNA reads as TGTGCCAGCAGTTTTCTGGGTGTAACCGGGGAGCTGTTTTTT.

This clonotype was seen at least ten times. V and J are TRBV5-1 and TRBJ2-2; D might be TRBD1 (5 bases). Per the germline V gene, CDR1 is SGHRS and CDR2 is YFSETQ. V gave up 0 bases and J gave up 2 bases, with 8 bases separating them. The CDR3 has 15 residues. CDR3 loop: CASSLGQKNTGELFF. Here the CDR3 DNA reads TGCGCCAGCAGCTTGGGACAGAAAAACACCGGGGAGCTGTTTTTT.

This clonotype appeared many times. The chain employs TRBV10-3 and TRBJ2-7; D is uncertain. The CDR3 totals 15 residues. Germline loops: CDR1 ENHRY, CDR2 SYGVKD. The V and J ends lost 10 bases and 0 bases respectively, with 19 bases between them. The CDR3 sequence is CATSPRNVLSYEQYF. The CDR3 DNA reads as TGTGCCACTTCGCCCCGAAATGTCCTCTCCTACGAGCAGTACTTC.

This clonotype was counted at least ten times. The J gene is TRBJ2-5, the V gene TRBV4-3; TRBD2 might be the D (5 bases). The V and J ends lost 3 bases and 1 base respectively, with 12 bases between them. The CDR3 contains 15 residues. Germline V gene sequence: CDR1 LGHNA, CDR2 YSLEER. CDR3 nucleotides: TGCGCCAGCAGCCATTGGAGCGGAACCCAAGAGACCCAGTACTTC. Translated, it gives CASSHWSGTQETQYF.

This rearrangement joins TRBV7-7 to TRBJ2-3, with 8 positions matching TRBD1. The germline V gene has CDR1 SSHAT and CDR2 FNYEAQ (reference sequence). The CDR3 spans 14 residues. Losses at the gene ends were 7 bases for V and 4 bases for J; bases not matched to a gene: 7. In nucleotides, the CDR3 is TGTGCCAGCACCCCTGGACAGGGTCCAGATACGCAGTATTTT. Translated: CASTPGQGPDTQYF. Variable domain in full (rest from reference TRBV7-7 and TRBJ2-3): GAGVSQSPRYKVTKRGQDVTLRCDPISSHATLYWYQQALGQGPEFLTYFNYEAQPDKSGLPSDRFSAERPEGSISTLTIQRTEQRDSAMYRCASTPGQGPDTQYFGPGTRLTVL.

V gene TRBV6-4 combines with J gene TRBJ2-3, with a weak D call TRBD1 (6 bases). V was trimmed by 2 bases and J by 0 bases, leaving 6 bases between them. This CDR3 is built from 14 residues. The germline gives CDR1 MRHNA, CDR2 SNTAGT. CDR3 DNA: TGTGCCAGCAGTGACAGGGGGAGCACAGATACGCAGTATTTT. Translating it yields CASSDRGSTDTQYF.

This clonotype was recorded at least ten times. The chain couples TRBV12-3 or TRBV12-4 to TRBJ1-5, with no clear D. V was cut by 1 base and J by 4 bases, with 8 bases left in between. This CDR3 region has 14 residues. For the CDR3, the DNA is TGTGCCAGCAGTTTAGAAGTAGCGAATCAGCCCCAGCATTTT. Translated: CASSLEVANQPQHF.

In its sample, this clonotype was seen many times. The chain joins TRBV20-1 to TRBJ2-7; 8 bases map to TRBD1. CDR3 length: 16 residues. V lost 5 bases and J lost 0; bases outside the gene matches: 12. CDR1 is DFQATT, CDR2 SNEGSKA, per germline (reference sequence). The CDR3 loop is CSADDRGSIYSYEQYF. The CDR3 nucleotides are TGCAGTGCTGATGACAGGGGATCAATATACTCCTACGAGCAGTACTTC.

This clonotype showed up many times. V is TRBV20-1 and J is TRBJ1-6; 7 bases line up with TRBD1. The V segment lost 1 base and the J segment 8 bases; nucleotides outside the gene matches: 17. The CDR3 totals 18 residues. Germline loops: CDR1 DFQATT, CDR2 SNEGSKA (reference sequence). The CDR3 sequence: CSARASSGGTGGDSPLHF. CDR3 sequence (DNA): TGCAGTGCTAGAGCGTCGTCAGGGGGAACTGGTGGAGATTCACCCCTCCACTTT.

This clonotype has just a few counts. V gene TRBV5-1 combines with J gene TRBJ2-7; no definite D call. CDR1 SGHRS and CDR2 YFSETQ come from the germline V gene. Trimming pared 4 bases from V and 0 bases from J, leaving 17 bases between. The CDR3 loop spans 16 amino acids. The CDR3 DNA reads as TGCGCCAGCAGCGTTTCCTCCACCCGGGCCTCCTACGAGCAGTACTTC. Translating it yields CASSVSSTRASYEQYF. Filled out from reference TRBV5-1 and TRBJ2-7, the complete variable domain reads KAGVTQTPRYLIKTRGQQVTLSCSPISGHRSVSWYQQTPGQGLQFLFEYFSETQRNKGNFPGRFSGRQFSNSRSEMNVSTLELGDSALYLCASSVSSTRASYEQYFGPGTRLTVT.

This clonotype was counted ten times or more. V and J are TRBV5-4 and TRBJ2-1; D call uncertain. This CDR3 is built from 14 residues. CDR1 is SGHNT, CDR2 YYREEE, per germline (reference sequence). Deletions cut 3 bases from V and 8 bases from J, with 15 bases between. The CDR3 DNA follows: TGTGCCAGCAGCTCTCCAAGGGTGGGTCATGAGCAGTTCTTC. The encoded protein is CASSSPRVGHEQFF.

This clonotype was detected a few times. The CDR3 DNA reads as TGTGCCAGCAGCCGCGGCGAGTACCAAGAGACCCAGTACTTC. As protein: CASSRGEYQETQYF. This chain uses TRBV7-9 with TRBJ2-5; D is unclear. The germline CDR1 and CDR2 sequences are SEHNR and FQNEAQ (reference sequence). The CDR3 runs 14 residues. V was trimmed by 5 bases and J by 0 bases, leaving 10 bases between them.

This clonotype was observed at least ten times. The V gene is TRBV29-1, the J gene TRBJ2-1; possible D gene TRBD2, 6 bases. Trimming pared 5 bases from V and 3 bases from J, leaving 17 bases between. CDR1 and CDR2 from the germline V gene are SQVTM and ANQGSEA. The CDR3 loop spans 15 amino acids. The CDR3 DNA is TGCAGCGTTCGGCGGCGGGGAGCGAACTACAATGAGCAGTTCTTC. It codes for CSVRRRGANYNEQFF.

This clonotype was counted at least ten times. The V and J genes are TRBV10-3 and TRBJ1-3; D call uncertain. V was cut by 11 bases and J by 2 bases, with 7 bases left in between. This CDR3 comprises 11 residues. Germline-derived CDR1 and CDR2 are ENHRY and SYGVKD. The CDR3 DNA reads as TGTGCCGCCGGGGCTGGAAACACCATATATTTT. It encodes CAAGAGNTIYF.

This clonotype was observed at least ten times. The chain has TRBV25-1 and TRBJ2-7; no reliable D call. The germline CDR1 and CDR2 sequences are MGHDK and SYGVNS. The CDR3 covers 11 residues. The V gene lost 3 bases and the J gene lost 8 bases, with 8 bases spanning the gap. The CDR3 is CASSEAGQQYF. The CDR3 DNA sequence: TGTGCCAGCAGTGAGGCTGGGCAGCAGTACTTC.

This clonotype was detected many times. Written as DNA, the CDR3 is TGCAGTGCTAGAGATCTAATTTTTGGGACCCAAGAGACCCAGTACTTC. Encoded protein: CSARDLIFGTQETQYF. The chain couples TRBV20-1 to TRBJ2-5; the D gene could be TRBD1 or TRBD2 (5 bases each). CDR3 length: 16 residues. The germline V and J ends were trimmed by 0 bases and 1 base, with 15 bases remaining between them. Germline V gene sequence: CDR1 DFQATT, CDR2 SNEGSKA (reference sequence).

The rearrangement uses TRBV3-1 and TRBJ2-2, with D perhaps matching TRBD1 (6 bases). CDR1 and CDR2 from the germline V gene are LGHDT and YNNKEL (reference sequence). V gave up 11 bases and J gave up 0 bases, with 16 bases separating them. The CDR3 contains 15 residues. CDR3 sequence reads: CASSKDSANTGELFF. DNA for the CDR3: TGTGCCTCCTCCAAGGACAGCGCGAACACCGGGGAGCTGTTTTTT. Variable domain in full (rest from reference TRBV3-1 and TRBJ2-2): DTAVSQTPKYLVTQMGNDKSIKCEQNLGHDTMYWYKQDSKKFLKIMFSYNNKELIINETVPNRFSPKSPDKAHLNLHINSLELGDSAVYFCASSKDSANTGELFFGEGSRLTVL.

This clonotype was counted ten times or more. V and J are TRBV13 and TRBJ2-7; tentative D call: TRBD1 (6 bases). Trimming took 0 bases from V and 6 from J, leaving 6 bases between them. The CDR3 consists of 12 residues. Germline CDR1 reads PRHDT; CDR2 reads FYEKMQ (reference sequence). CDR3 coding DNA: TGTGCCAGCAGCTTAGGAGGGGGCGAGCAGTACTTC. Protein: CASSLGGGEQYF.

This clonotype was recorded at least ten times. This chain connects TRBV20-1 to TRBJ1-6; TRBD1 matches 10 bases. Germline CDR1 DFQATT, CDR2 SNEGSKA (reference sequence). With V trimmed by 1 base and J by 10 bases, 4 bases remained unmatched. This CDR3 has 14 residues. The CDR3 is CSARVVGQGSPLHF. Here the CDR3 DNA reads TGCAGTGCTAGAGTGGTGGGACAGGGGTCACCCCTCCACTTT.